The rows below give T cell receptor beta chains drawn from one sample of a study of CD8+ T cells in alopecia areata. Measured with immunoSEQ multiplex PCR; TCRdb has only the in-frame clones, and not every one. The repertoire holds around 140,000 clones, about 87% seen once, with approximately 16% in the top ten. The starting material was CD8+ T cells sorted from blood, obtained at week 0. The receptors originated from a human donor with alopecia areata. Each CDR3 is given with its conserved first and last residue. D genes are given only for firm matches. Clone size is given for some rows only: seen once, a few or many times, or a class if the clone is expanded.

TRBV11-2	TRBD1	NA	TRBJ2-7	TGTGCCAGCATCCAGACAGGGAACTACGAGCAGTACTTC	CASIQTGNYEQYF
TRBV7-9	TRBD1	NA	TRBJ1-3	TGTGCCAGCAGCGATACCGGGACAGACTCTGGAAACACCATATATTTT	CASSDTGTDSGNTIYF
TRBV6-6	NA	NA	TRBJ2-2	TGTGCCTGCGGGGCCGGGGAGCTGTTTTTT	CACGAGELFF
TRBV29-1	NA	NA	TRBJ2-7	TGCAGCGCCGCCGGACGGGAAAATTCCTACGAGCAGTACTTC	CSAAGRENSYEQYF
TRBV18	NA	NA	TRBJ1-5	TGTGCCAGCTCACCAACTACCGCTGGCAATCAGCCCCAGCATTTT	CASSPTTAGNQPQHF
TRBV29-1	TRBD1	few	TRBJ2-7	TGCAGCGTTGATGGGACAGGGTCCTACGAGCAGTACTTC	CSVDGTGSYEQYF
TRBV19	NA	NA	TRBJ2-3	TGTGCCAGTAGTATTCTCCAGGGTAGCACAGATACGCAGTATTTT	CASSILQGSTDTQYF
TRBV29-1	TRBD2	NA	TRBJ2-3	TGCAGCGTTGTACTAGCGGATGGGGGGCCAGATACGCAGTATTTT	CSVVLADGGPDTQYF
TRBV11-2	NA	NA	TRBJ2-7	TGTGCCAGCAGCTTAAGTAGCGGATTAAGCTCCTACGAGCAGTACTTC	CASSLSSGLSSYEQYF
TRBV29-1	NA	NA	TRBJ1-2	TGCAGCGTTGAAGAACAGGGCGGCTACACCTTC	CSVEEQGGYTF
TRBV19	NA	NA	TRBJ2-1	TGTGCCAGTAGTCAAGGACTGGCTCGAGGAAGAGGGTCCTACAATGAGCAGTTCTTC	CASSQGLARGRGSYNEQFF